This record concerns one TCR beta chain sequence. No antigen is known for it. Base qualities are not recorded, but no much larger clone differs from it by a single base. The sample belongs to a study of identifying expanded T cells in peripheral blood (dated by TCRdb to between 2017 and 2020). At the level of the whole study: Technical replicates were generated by sequencing separate aliquots of the same genomic DNA pool, with four replicates compared pairwise. Results the study describes overall, beyond this receptor: Variance in clone template counts between approximately 2-week samples significantly increased with total template count across all healthy donors. Between technical replicates the binomial model flagged roughly 1.1 differentially abundant clones, whereas over roughly two weeks the binomial model flagged about 15 and over roughly 4 weeks roughly 20. Across all healthy-donor time intervals, the beta-binomial model significantly lowered both the number of clones called differentially abundant and the false-positive rate. The authors expected that over much longer intervals, such as months to years, biological variance in healthy repertoires might increase even further.

TCRbeta CDR3 regions were profiled by bias-controlled multiplex PCR amplification of genomic DNA with the immunoSEQ Assay. The original methods were these. The absolute abundance of each unique TCRbeta CDR3 region was quantified after sequences were collapsed and filtered. Differential abundance was assessed using a binomial (Fisher-equivalent) model and a beta-binomial model in which time-dependent variance fitted from healthy donors was added. Clones with fewer than 5 combined templates were removed, and a clone was called differentially abundant if the clone's Benjamini-Hochberg FDR was below 0.01. The form v = (b*log(k)+a)^2 was used to model beta-binomial variance as a function of total template count across the two samples. What TCRdb holds here is the immuneACCESS table cut down to in-frame rearrangements. Part of the clones is not present; checked against another copy, under half of the missing clones reflect an unresolved V gene, and the others are unexplained. For V, J and clone size, that table is used; D and trimming come from the DNA. In all, the sample holds about 100,000 clones, and around 90% of those were seen once. About 5.9% of the sample rests with the top ten.

During the collection period, no immune events, such as infections, were documented for the healthy donors. Time-dependent variance in a beta-binomial model of T-cell clone differential abundance was calibrated using healthy-donor blood repertoires as a training cohort. There were around 10 healthy donors in the training cohort, of whom 3 were female and 7 were male. Donor ages ranged from about 25 to 64 years, with an average of 43 years. Whole blood from each healthy donor was obtained from a commercial supplier and was collected at three time points around 15 days apart. For immunosequencing, genomic DNA was extracted from unsorted whole blood. Its CDR3 holds 14 amino acids, cysteine through phenylalanine. Just CDR3 DNA is preserved here, 42 bases in frame from base 1. Trimming at the junction amounts to 1 base on V and 0 bases on J, and the germline ends lie 6 bases apart. Sequences SGHTA (CDR1) and FQGNSA (CDR2) are obtained from the germline V gene.

The sequence joins TRBV7-2 to TRBJ1-1, with the D gene too uncertain to name. Sequenced sample: blood. The sequence came from a person aged 18 to 75 in good health. The CDR3 region has the sequence CASSLDGLNTEAFF. Here is the DNA: TGTGCCAGCAGCTTAGACGGGCTGAACACTGAAGCTTTCTTT.